The 6 T cell receptor beta chains reported below all come from one sample, sequenced in a study of T cells in Graves' hyperthyroidism and ophthalmopathy. RNA transcripts served as the template for amplifying TCR beta CDR3 regions. HTBI primers were used for first-round RT-PCR of the TCR CDR3. MiXCR, run by TCRdb on the multiplex PCR reads, gives a single entry per CDR3 protein. The data contain roughly 300,000 distinct CDR3 sequences, 25% of them singletons. Source material: blood. These receptors were obtained from a man in his forties with Graves' hyperthyroidism that later progressed to Graves' ophthalmopathy.

This clonotype showed up many times. The CDR3 loop reads CASSSRTAETQYF. The CDR3 DNA reads as TGTGCCAGCAGCTCCCGGACCGCGGAGACCCAGTACTTC. The V and J genes are TRBV7-9 and TRBJ2-5; no clear D gene. Trimming took off 4 bases at V and 5 bases at J, with 11 bases between the two ends. Germline V gene lookup returns CDR1 SEHNR and CDR2 FQNEAQ (reference sequence). The CDR3 consists of 13 residues.

Many counts were recorded for this clonotype. The chain joins TRBV7-8 to TRBJ1-5; D call uncertain. V was pared by 2 bases and J by 5 bases, with 7 bases between. This CDR3 contains 13 residues. Germline assignment: CDR1 SGHVS and CDR2 FQNEAQ. The CDR3 nucleotides read TGTGCCAGCAGCTTATACGAAGATCAGCCCCAGCATTTT. Its translation: CASSLYEDQPQHF.

This clonotype was seen repeatedly, ten times or more. The rearrangement joins TRBV7-2 to TRBJ1-1, with D perhaps matching TRBD1 (5 bases). Between the trimmed V and J ends, which lost 4 bases and 7 bases, there was a span of 13 bases. Germline loops: CDR1 SGHTA, CDR2 FQGNSA. The CDR3 has 13 amino acids. CDR3 protein: CASSYDKQVEAFF. CDR3 nucleotides: TGTGCCAGCAGCTACGATAAACAGGTTGAAGCTTTCTTT. The full variable domain, its missing parts supplied by reference TRBV7-2 and TRBJ1-1, is GAGVSQSPSNKVTEKGKDVELRCDPISGHTALYWYRQSLGQGLEFLIYFQGNSAPDKSGLPSDRFSAERTGGSVSTLTIQRTQQEDSAVYLCASSYDKQVEAFFGQGTRLTVV.

This rearrangement joins TRBV10-1 to TRBJ2-2; either TRBD1 or TRBD2 may supply D (5 bases each). Germline V gene lookup returns CDR1 WNHNN and CDR2 SYGVQD (reference sequence). Trimming left V 4 bases short and J 4 bases short, with 16 bases between. The CDR3 is 16 amino acids. CDR3 sequence reads: CASSAFRDPFTGELFF. The CDR3 DNA sequence: TGCGCCAGCAGTGCCTTCCGGGACCCCTTCACCGGGGAGCTGTTTTTT.

The table lists this clonotype with a few counts. This chain connects TRBV6-1 to TRBJ2-7; 13 bases agree with TRBD2. Looked up from germline, CDR1 is MNHNS and CDR2 is SASEGT. V shed 6 bases and J 5 bases; nucleotides not matched to a gene: 7. This CDR3 contains 15 residues. In nucleotides, the CDR3 is TGTGCCAGCAGCCTGGGACTAGCGGGAATGGACGAGCAGTACTTC. Amino acids: CASSLGLAGMDEQYF.

The rearrangement joins TRBV30 to TRBJ1-1; 7 bases map to TRBD1. In germline, CDR1 is GTSNPN, CDR2 SVGIG (reference sequence). V was clipped by 5 bases and J by 1 base; unmatched bases: 4. CDR3 length equals 13 residues. The CDR3 coding sequence is TGTGCCTGGGTACAGGGGTCGAACACTGAAGCTTTCTTT. Translation gives CAWVQGSNTEAFF.